A single T cell receptor (beta chain) is shown here with its context. No antigen is known for it. The source of the sample is a study of shared clonotypes between healthy human individuals. Study at large: Three plates each covered CD4 naive and memory; CD8 naive two, CD8 memory one.

General study points: The diversity represented, both genetic and in exposure history, was limited by few donors.

Deep-level settings were used for running the assay. In the original processing: ImmunoSEQ junction-only sequences lacked quality scores, so their filtering differed. The repertoire was sequenced with immunoSEQ multiplex PCR; TCRdb's copy has only in-frame clones and lacks some. That table gives V, J and clone size, and the DNA gave D and trimming. The sample shows some 1 million clones, 65% to 80% of them seen only once. The CDR3 loop spans 13 amino acids. Trimming cost V 6 bases and J 4 bases; bases outside gene matches: 5. Material: memory CD4+ T cells sorted from blood. The subset here: CD45RA-negative fraction. V is TRBV6-7 and J is TRBJ1-1; 7 bases are a match to TRBD1. TRBV6-7 is marked as an open reading frame, function uncertain. The TCR was taken from a man aged 18 to 30 in good health. Written as DNA, the CDR3 is TGTGCCAGCAGGGGCAGGGACAGCACTGAAGCTTTCTTT. It translates to CASRGRDSTEAFF.